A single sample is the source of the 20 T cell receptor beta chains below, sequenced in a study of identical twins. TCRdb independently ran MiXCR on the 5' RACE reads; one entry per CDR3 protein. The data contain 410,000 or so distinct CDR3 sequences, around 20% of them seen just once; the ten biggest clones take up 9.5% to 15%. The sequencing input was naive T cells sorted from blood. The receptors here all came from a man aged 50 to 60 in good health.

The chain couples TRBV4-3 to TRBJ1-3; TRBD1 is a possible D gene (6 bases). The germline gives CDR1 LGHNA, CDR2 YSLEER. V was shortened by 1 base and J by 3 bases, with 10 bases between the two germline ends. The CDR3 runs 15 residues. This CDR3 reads CASSQVGGGGNTIYF. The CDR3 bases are TGCGCCAGCAGCCAAGTAGGAGGGGGTGGAAACACCATATATTTT.

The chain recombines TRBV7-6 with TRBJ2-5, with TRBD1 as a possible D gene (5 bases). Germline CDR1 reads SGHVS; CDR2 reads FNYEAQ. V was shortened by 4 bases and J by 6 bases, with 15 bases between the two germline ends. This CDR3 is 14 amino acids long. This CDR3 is CASSSRLKGQTQYF. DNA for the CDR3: TGTGCCAGCAGCTCCCGACTGAAGGGGCAGACCCAGTACTTC.

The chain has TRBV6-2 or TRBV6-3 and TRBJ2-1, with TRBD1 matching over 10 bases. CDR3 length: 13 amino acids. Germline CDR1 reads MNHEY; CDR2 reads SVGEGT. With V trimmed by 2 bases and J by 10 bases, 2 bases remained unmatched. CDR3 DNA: TGTGCCAGCAGTTACCGGGACAGGGGAGAGCAGTTCTTC. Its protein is CASSYRDRGEQFF.

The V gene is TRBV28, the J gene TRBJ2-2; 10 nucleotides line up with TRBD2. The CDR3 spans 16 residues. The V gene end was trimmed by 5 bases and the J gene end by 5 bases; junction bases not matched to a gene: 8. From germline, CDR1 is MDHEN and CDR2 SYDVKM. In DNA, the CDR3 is TGTGCCAGCAGTACAAGGACTAGCGGTACTACCGGGGAGCTGTTTTTT. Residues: CASSTRTSGTTGELFF.

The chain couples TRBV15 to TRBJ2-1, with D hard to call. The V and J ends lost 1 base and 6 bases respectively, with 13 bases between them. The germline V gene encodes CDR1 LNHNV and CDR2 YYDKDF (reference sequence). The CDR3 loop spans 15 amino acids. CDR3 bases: TGTGCCACCAGCAGAGCCAGGACGATAGGCAATGAGCAGTTCTTC. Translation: CATSRARTIGNEQFF.

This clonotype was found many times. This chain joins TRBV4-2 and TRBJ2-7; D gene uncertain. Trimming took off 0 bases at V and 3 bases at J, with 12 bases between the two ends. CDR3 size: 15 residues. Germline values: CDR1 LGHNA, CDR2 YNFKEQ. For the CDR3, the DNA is TGTGCCAGCAGCCAAGAATGGGGTTACGACTACGAGCAGTACTTC. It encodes CASSQEWGYDYEQYF.

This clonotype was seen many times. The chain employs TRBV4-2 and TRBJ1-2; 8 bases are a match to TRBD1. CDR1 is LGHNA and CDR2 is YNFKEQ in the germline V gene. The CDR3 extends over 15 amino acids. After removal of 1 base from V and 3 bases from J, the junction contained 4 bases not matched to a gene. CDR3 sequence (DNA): TGTGCCAGCAGCCAAGTGACAGGGGCGGACTATGGCTACACCTTC. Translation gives CASSQVTGADYGYTF.

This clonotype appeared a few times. The CDR3 is CASAPGRLISPYEQYF. As DNA, the CDR3 is TGTGCCAGCGCCCCAGGGCGGCTGATCTCCCCCTACGAGCAGTACTTC. This sequence joins TRBV2 and TRBJ2-7, with a tentative D call TRBD1 (5 bases). This CDR3 contains 16 residues. V lost 8 bases and J 2 bases, leaving 22 bases between the germline ends. Germline V gene lookup returns CDR1 SNHLY and CDR2 FYNNEI. Based on the CDR3 plus reference TRBV2 and TRBJ2-7, the full variable domain is EPEVTQTPSHQVTQMGQEVILRCVPISNHLYFYWYRQILGQKVEFLVSFYNNEISEKSEIFDDQFSVERPDGSNFTLKIRSTKLEDSAMYFCASAPGRLISPYEQYFGPGTRLTVT.

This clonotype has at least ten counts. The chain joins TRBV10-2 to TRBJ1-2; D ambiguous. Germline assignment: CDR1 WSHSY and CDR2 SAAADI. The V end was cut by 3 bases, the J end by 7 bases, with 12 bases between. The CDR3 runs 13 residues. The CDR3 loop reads CASSEGPVRGYTF. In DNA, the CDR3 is TGCGCCAGCAGTGAAGGGCCAGTTCGTGGCTACACCTTC.

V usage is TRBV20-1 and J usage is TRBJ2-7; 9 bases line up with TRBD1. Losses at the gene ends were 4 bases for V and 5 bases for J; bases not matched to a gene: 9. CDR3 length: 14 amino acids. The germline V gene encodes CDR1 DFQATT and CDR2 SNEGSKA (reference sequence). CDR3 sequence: CSAIYRGRENEQYF. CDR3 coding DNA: TGCAGTGCTATCTACAGGGGGCGCGAGAACGAGCAGTACTTC.

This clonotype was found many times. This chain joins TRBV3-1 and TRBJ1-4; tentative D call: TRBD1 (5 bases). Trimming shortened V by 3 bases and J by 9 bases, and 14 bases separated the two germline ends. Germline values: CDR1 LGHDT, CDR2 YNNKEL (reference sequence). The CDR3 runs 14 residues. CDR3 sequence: CASSHTGDGKKLFF. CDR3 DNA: TGTGCCAGCAGCCACACGGGGGATGGAAAAAAACTGTTTTTT. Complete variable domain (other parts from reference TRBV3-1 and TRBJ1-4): DTAVSQTPKYLVTQMGNDKSIKCEQNLGHDTMYWYKQDSKKFLKIMFSYNNKELIINETVPNRFSPKSPDKAHLNLHINSLELGDSAVYFCASSHTGDGKKLFFGSGTQLSVL.

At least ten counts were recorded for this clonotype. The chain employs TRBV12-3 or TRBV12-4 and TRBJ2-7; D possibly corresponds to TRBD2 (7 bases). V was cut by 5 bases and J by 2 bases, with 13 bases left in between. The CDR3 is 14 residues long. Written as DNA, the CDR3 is TGTGCCAGCAGTCCCGGGGGGCCTGCCTACGAGCAGTACTTC. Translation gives CASSPGGPAYEQYF.

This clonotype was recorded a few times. For the CDR3, the DNA is TGTGCCATACGAAAAAACTATGGCTACACCTTC. This codes for CAIRKNYGYTF. The rearrangement joins TRBV6-1 to TRBJ1-2; D is ambiguous. Per the germline V gene, CDR1 is MNHNS and CDR2 is SASEGT. Trimming left V 10 bases short and J 2 bases short, with 8 bases between. This CDR3 region has 11 residues.

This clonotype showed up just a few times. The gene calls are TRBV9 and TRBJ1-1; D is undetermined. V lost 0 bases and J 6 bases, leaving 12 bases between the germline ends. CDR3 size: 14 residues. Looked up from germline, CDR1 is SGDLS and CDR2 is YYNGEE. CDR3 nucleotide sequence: TGTGCCAGCAGCGTAGATCCGGGAGGCGCTGAAGCTTTCTTT. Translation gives CASSVDPGGAEAFF.

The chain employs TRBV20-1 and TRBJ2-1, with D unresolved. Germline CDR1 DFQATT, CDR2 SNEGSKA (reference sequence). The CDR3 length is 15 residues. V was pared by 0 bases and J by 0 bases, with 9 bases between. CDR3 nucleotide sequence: TGCAGTGCTAGAGACGACTTAACCTCCTACAATGAGCAGTTCTTC. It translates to CSARDDLTSYNEQFF.

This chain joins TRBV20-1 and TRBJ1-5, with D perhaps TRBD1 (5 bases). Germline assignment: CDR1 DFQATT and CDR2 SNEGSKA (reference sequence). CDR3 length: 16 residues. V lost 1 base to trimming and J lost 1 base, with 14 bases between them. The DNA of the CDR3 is TGCAGTGCTAGAGTAAAAGGGGTCCTAAGCAATCAGCCCCAGCATTTT. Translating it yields CSARVKGVLSNQPQHF.

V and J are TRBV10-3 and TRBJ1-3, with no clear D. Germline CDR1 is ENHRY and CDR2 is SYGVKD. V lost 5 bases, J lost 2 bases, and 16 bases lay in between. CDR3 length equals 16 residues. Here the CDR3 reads CAISPGIRTTGNTIYF. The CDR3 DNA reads TGTGCCATCAGTCCGGGAATAAGGACCACTGGAAACACCATATATTTT.

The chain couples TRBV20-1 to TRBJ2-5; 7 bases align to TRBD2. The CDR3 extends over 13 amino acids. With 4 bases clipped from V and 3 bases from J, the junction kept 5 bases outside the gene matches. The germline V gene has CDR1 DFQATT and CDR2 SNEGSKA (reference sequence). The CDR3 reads CSATWLAEETQYF. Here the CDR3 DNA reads TGCAGTGCTACCTGGCTAGCGGAAGAGACCCAGTACTTC.

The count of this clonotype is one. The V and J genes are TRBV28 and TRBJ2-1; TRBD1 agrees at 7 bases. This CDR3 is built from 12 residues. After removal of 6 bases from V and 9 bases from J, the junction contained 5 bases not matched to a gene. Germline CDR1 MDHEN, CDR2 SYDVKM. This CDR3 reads CASRTGSGEQFF. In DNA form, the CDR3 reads TGTGCCAGCAGGACAGGGTCTGGTGAGCAGTTCTTC.

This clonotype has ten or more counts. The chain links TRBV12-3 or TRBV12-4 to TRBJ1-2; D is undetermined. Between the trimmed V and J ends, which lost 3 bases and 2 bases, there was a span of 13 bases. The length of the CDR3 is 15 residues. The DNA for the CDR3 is TGTGCCAGCAGTTTCGGACGGCGCGTGAACTATGGCTACACCTTC. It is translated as CASSFGRRVNYGYTF.